These 5 T cell receptor beta chains came from one sample sequenced in a study of CD8 T cells in ankylosing spondylitis (dated by TCRdb to 2016 to 2017). The library was obtained by 5' RACE. Sequencing used an Illumina HiSeq 2500. TCRdb reanalyzed the raw reads on its own, using fastp at Q25 for trimming and MiXCR for clone calling, and kept in-frame beta chains. Merged by CDR3 protein, the rows form single entries marked with the most common genes and DNA. The sample table holds roughly 200,000 distinct CDR3 sequences, of which over 10% were seen once. Approximately 15% of the sample lies in the top ten. The sample consisted of blood, either unsorted or a sorted T cell fraction (not recorded which). All receptors derive from a male donor with ankylosing spondylitis or in good health (not recorded which).

The table lists this clonotype with a few counts. V and J are TRBV2 and TRBJ2-1, with 8 bases matching TRBD2. Per the germline V gene, CDR1 is SNHLY and CDR2 is FYNNEI. The CDR3 has 15 residues. J gave up 6 bases and V 8 bases, and 12 bases lay outside the gene matches. The CDR3 protein is CASGEGLVAPNEQFF. Written as DNA, the CDR3 is TGTGCCAGCGGGGAGGGACTAGTGGCCCCCAATGAGCAGTTCTTC.

This clonotype turned up a few times. The CDR3, as DNA: TGTGCCACCAGCAGAGATAGAGAGACAGGGGCCGTTAAGGAGTTCTTC. Translating it yields CATSRDRETGAVKEFF. This chain links TRBV15 with TRBJ2-1, with 8 positions matching TRBD1. The V and J ends lost 0 bases and 14 bases, in that order; junction bases with no gene match: 15. The germline gives CDR1 LNHNV, CDR2 YYDKDF (reference sequence). This CDR3 has 16 amino acids. The full variable domain, completed using reference TRBV15 and TRBJ2-1, is DAMVIQNPRYQVTQFGKPVTLSCSQTLNHNVMYWYQQKSSQAPKLLFHYYDKDFNNEADTPDNFQSRRPNTSFCFLDIRSPGLGDTAMYLCATSRDRETGAVKEFFGPGTRLTVL.

The chain is built from TRBV4-1 and TRBJ2-7, with D possibly being TRBD2 (6 bases). This CDR3 spans 14 amino acids. The germline V and J ends were trimmed by 4 bases and 1 base, with 11 bases remaining between them. The germline CDR1 and CDR2 sequences are MGHRA and YSYEKL. CDR3 region: CASSLTSTSYEQYF. Here the CDR3 DNA reads TGCGCCAGCAGCCTCACTAGCACTTCCTACGAGCAGTACTTC.

This clonotype was observed many times. The V call is TRBV7-9, the J call TRBJ2-7; 10 nucleotides align to TRBD1. Trimming removed 5 bases from V and 5 bases from J; junction bases left unmatched: 9. This CDR3 contains 15 residues. The germline gives CDR1 SEHNR, CDR2 FQNEAQ (reference sequence). The CDR3: CASSPVGQGNDEQYF. Written as DNA, the CDR3 is TGTGCCAGCAGCCCAGTGGGACAGGGGAACGACGAGCAGTACTTC.

This clonotype was seen only once. The rearrangement uses TRBV6-4 and TRBJ2-3, with D perhaps given as TRBD1 or TRBD2 (5 bases each). Looked up from germline, CDR1 is MRHNA and CDR2 is SNTAGT. The CDR3 has 15 amino acids. The V and J ends lost 3 bases and 2 bases respectively, with 12 bases between them. CDR3 sequence reads: CASSENSGHTDTQYF. The CDR3 region has the DNA TGTGCCAGCAGTGAGAACAGCGGACACACAGATACGCAGTATTTT.